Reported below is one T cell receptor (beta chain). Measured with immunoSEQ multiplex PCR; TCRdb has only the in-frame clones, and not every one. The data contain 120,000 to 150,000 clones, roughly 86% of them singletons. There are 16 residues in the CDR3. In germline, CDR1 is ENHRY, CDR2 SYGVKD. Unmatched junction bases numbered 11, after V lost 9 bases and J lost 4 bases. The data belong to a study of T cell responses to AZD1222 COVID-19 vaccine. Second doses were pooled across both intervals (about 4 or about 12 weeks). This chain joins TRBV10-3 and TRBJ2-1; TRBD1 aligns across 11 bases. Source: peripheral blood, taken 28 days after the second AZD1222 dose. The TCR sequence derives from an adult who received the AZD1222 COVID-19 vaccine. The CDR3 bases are TGTGCCATAAACAACCCAGGGACAGGGGGTTACAATGAGCAGTTCTTC. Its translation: CAINNPGTGGYNEQFF.